A single sample is the source of the 12 T cell receptor beta chains below, sequenced in a study of chemoradiotherapy in HPV16-positive cancers. Libraries were prepared by immunoSEQ multiplex PCR; TCRdb keeps only in-frame clonotypes and omits some of them. The sample contains under 500 clones, 82% of which appear only once. This specimen consisted of tumor tissue, obtained from a patient who underwent chemoradiotherapy. The receptors were sampled from a human donor with HPV-associated anogenital cancer.

The chain combines TRBV5-4 with TRBJ2-7, with 8 bases lining up with TRBD1. This CDR3 is 12 amino acids long. V lost 4 bases, J lost 4 bases, and 1 base stayed unmatched. Germline CDR1 is SGHNT and CDR2 is YYREEE (reference sequence). The chain's CDR3 is CASSRDRYEQYF. As DNA, the CDR3 is TGTGCCAGCAGCCGGGACAGGTACGAGCAGTACTTC.

This clone was detected once. The chain is built from TRBV11-3 and TRBJ2-3, with TRBD2 as a possible D gene (5 bases). The V gene lost 4 bases and the J gene lost 2 bases, with 13 bases spanning the gap. Germline V gene data show CDR1 as SGHNT and CDR2 as YENEEA. The CDR3 has 15 amino acids. The CDR3 nucleotides read TGTGCCAGCAGCTCCGAGGGATACACCACAGATACGCAGTATTTT. Its protein is CASSSEGYTTDTQYF.

The V and J genes are TRBV4-1 and TRBJ2-7; D is uncertain. CDR3 size: 15 residues. V was pared by 0 bases and J by 4 bases, with 13 bases between. Germline V CDR1 and CDR2: MGHRA, YSYEKL. CDR3 nucleotide sequence: TGCGCCAGCAGCCAAGAATCTAGGGATCGGTACGAGCAGTACTTC. Encoded protein: CASSQESRDRYEQYF.

This clone was detected a few times. The V gene is TRBV30, the J gene TRBJ2-5; D is possibly TRBD2 (7 bases). The CDR3 has 13 amino acids. Germline lookup yields CDR1 GTSNPN and CDR2 SVGIG (reference sequence). V was trimmed by 3 bases and J by 5 bases, leaving 13 bases between them. The CDR3 coding sequence is TGTGCCTGGAGGAAGGGGGGGCGGGAGACCCAGTACTTC. This encodes CAWRKGGRETQYF.

The chain joins TRBV7-9 to TRBJ1-1; no reliable D call. Germline V CDR1 and CDR2: SEHNR, FQNEAQ (reference sequence). The length of the CDR3 is 13 residues. V lost 1 base, J lost 1 base, and 4 bases lay in between. CDR3 sequence (DNA): TGTGCCAGCAGCTTAGGGCAGAACACTGAAGCTTTCTTT. Translated: CASSLGQNTEAFF.

In DNA form, the CDR3 reads TGTGCCAGCAGTGGACCCGGCAGGGCTACAAGCGCCCAGCATTTT. It is translated as CASSGPGRATSAQHF. V gene TRBV25-1 combines with J gene TRBJ1-5; D is perhaps TRBD1 (5 bases). CDR1 is MGHDK, CDR2 SYGVNS, per germline. This CDR3 has 15 residues. Trimming removed 4 bases from V and 11 bases from J, with 21 bases in between.

This clone was picked up a small number of times. The gene calls are TRBV5-1 and TRBJ1-1; the match to TRBD1 covers 9 bases. In germline, CDR1 is SGHRS, CDR2 YFSETQ. The CDR3 has 12 residues. The V and J ends lost 6 bases and 8 bases, in that order; junction bases with no gene match: 5. The CDR3 nucleotides are TGCGCCAGCAAAAGGGACAGGGACGAAGCTTTCTTT. Translated: CASKRDRDEAFF.

V usage is TRBV11-3 and J usage is TRBJ2-5, with no clear D. V dropped 1 base and J dropped 2 bases, with 11 bases sitting between them. Germline lookup yields CDR1 SGHNT and CDR2 YENEEA. This CDR3 has 15 amino acids. For the CDR3, the DNA is TGTGCCAGCAGCTTAGGGGTGAAGACTCAAGAGACCCAGTACTTC. Protein sequence: CASSLGVKTQETQYF.

To note about this clone: The sample carries other DNA sequences with the same CDR3. This rearrangement joins TRBV11-3 to TRBJ2-3, with a tentative D call TRBD2 (5 bases). The CDR3 runs 15 residues. Germline CDR1 and CDR2: SGHNT and YENEEA. V was trimmed by 0 bases and J by 0 bases, leaving 7 bases between them. Here the CDR3 reads CASSLEGGSTDTQYF. CDR3 bases: TGTGCCAGCAGCTTAGAGGGCGGGAGCACAGATACGCAGTATTTT.

V is TRBV2 and J is TRBJ2-3; 9 bases are a match to TRBD2. The junction had 11 bases not matched to a gene; V was cut back by 8 bases and J by 2 bases. There are 16 residues in the CDR3. Germline CDR1 is SNHLY and CDR2 is FYNNEI. For the CDR3, the DNA is TGTGCCAGCGAACCGTTAGCGGGGGCCAACACAGATACGCAGTATTTT. It encodes CASEPLAGANTDTQYF.

The gene calls are TRBV7-3 and TRBJ2-1; TRBD2 aligns across 13 bases. Germline trimming cut 5 bases from V and 10 bases from J; bases unmatched to any gene: 11. Germline values: CDR1 SGHTA, CDR2 FQGTGA. The CDR3 loop spans 16 amino acids. DNA for the CDR3: TGTGCCAGCAGCCCCGGGACTAGCGGGGCCCGGGGAGAGCAGTTCTTC. Translation: CASSPGTSGARGEQFF.

This clone was counted a few times. The chain recombines TRBV7-8 with TRBJ2-3, with TRBD2 matching over 12 bases. This CDR3 comprises 16 residues. V trimming: 3 bases; J trimming: 6 bases; junction bases outside the gene matches: 7. Germline lookup yields CDR1 SGHVS and CDR2 FQNEAQ. CDR3: CASSFTLAGGRDTQYF. The CDR3 region has the DNA TGTGCCAGCAGCTTTACCCTAGCGGGGGGGCGTGATACGCAGTATTTT.